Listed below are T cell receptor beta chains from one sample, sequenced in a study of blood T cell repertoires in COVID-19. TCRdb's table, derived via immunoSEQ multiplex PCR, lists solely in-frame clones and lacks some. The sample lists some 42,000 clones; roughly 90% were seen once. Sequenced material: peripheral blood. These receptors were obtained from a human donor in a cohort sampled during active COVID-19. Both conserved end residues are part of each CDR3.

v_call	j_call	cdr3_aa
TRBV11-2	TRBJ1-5	CASSPGINQPQHF
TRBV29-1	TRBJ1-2	CSVRTGVGGYTF
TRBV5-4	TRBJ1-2	CASSREPGTGDAGYTF
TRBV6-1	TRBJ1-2	CASSEAWGQAGYTF
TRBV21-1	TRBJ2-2	CASSKDRGAGELFF
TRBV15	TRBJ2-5	CATSPSRLETQYF
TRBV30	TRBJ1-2	CAWVGTAYGYTF
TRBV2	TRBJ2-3	CASSVRRGGPLSTDTQYF
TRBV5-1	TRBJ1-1	CASSDPQGRAEAFF
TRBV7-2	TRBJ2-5	CASLQGPVLETQYF
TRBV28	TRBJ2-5	CASSFSGGSETQYF
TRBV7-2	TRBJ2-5	CASSLVRGETQYF
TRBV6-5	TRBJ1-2	CASRLSWTSNYGYTF
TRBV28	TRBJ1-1	CASRFTGTGSVEAFF
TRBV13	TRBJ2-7	CASSSSRQGGYEQYF
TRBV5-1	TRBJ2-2	CASSFAGELFF
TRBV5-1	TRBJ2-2	CASSGRTGDTGELFF
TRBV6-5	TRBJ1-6	CASSPDTYSPLHF
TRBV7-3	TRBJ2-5	CASSIQTGPQETQYF
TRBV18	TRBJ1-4	CASSPPTASNEKLFF
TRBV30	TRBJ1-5	CGVGRGSNQPQHF
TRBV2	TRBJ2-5	CASSEGVAGGGETQYF
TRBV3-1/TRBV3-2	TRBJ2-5	CASSARSGAPQETQYF
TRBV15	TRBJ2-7	CATRRLSSYEQYF
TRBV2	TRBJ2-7	CASRVGLAGGIDEQYF
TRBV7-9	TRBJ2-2	CASSTGTSLTGELFF
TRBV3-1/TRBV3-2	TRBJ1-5	CASSQDGNQPQHF
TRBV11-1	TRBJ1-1	CASSFLAAEAFF
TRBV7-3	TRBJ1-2	CASSLSLDSSGYTF
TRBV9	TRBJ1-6	CASSWDRDNSPLHF
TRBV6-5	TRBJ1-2	CASRQQGDYGYTF
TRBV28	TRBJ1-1	CASSSQMNTEAFF
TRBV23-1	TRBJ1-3	CASSPSPGQGTDGNTIYF
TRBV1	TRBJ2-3	CTSSRGLAGHISDTQYF
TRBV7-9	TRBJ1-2	CASSLGGAYGYTF
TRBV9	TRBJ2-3	CASSVAPSSADTQYF
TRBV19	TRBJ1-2	CASSMRPLHYGYTF
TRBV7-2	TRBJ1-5	CASSLVGGVRNQPQHF
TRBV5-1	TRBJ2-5	CASSSGTDPFRETQYF
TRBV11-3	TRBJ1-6	CASSLGPGPLHF
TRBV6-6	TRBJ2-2	CASSNRTGGYTGELFF
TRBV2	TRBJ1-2	CASRGGQGGYTF
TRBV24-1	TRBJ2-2	CATHYAGELFF
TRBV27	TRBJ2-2	CASSSPGLGAGELFF
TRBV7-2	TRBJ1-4	CASSLDTQGVGEKLFF
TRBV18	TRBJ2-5	CASSPPGQGYQETQYF
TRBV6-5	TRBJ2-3	CASSWGLTDTQYF
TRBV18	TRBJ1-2	CASSPPMAPSYGYTF
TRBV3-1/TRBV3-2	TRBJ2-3	CASSQDWYGDTQYF
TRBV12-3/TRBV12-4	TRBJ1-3	CASSLQRNTIYF
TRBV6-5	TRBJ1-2	CATTPRDTTLSGYTF
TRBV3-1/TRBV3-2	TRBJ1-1	CASSQEALQANTEAFF
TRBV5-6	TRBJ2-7	CASSGGADYEQYF
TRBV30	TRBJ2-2	CAWSDRLNTGELFF
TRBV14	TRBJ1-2	CASSQERNYGYTF